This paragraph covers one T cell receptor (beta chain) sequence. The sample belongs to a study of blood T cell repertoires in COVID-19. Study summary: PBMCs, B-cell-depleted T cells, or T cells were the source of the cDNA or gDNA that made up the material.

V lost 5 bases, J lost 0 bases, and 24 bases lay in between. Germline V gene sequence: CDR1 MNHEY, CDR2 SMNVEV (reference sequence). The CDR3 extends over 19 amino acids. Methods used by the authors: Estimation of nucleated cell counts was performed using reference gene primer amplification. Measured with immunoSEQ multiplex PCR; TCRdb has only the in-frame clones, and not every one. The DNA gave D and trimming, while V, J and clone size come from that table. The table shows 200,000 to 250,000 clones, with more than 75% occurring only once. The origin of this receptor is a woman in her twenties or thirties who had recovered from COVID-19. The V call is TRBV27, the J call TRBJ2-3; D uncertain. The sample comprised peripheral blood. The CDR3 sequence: CASSHRGPGSGQSTDTQYF. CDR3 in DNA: TGTGCCAGCAGTCACCGTGGGCCAGGAAGTGGCCAGAGCACAGATACGCAGTATTTT.